A selection of T cell receptor beta chains follows, all from one sample in a study of CXCR3-negative and CXCR3-positive naive CD8 T cells. With the 5' RACE reads reprocessed, TCRdb shows one record per CDR3 protein and no DNA. This repertoire includes around 50,000 distinct CDR3 sequences. Sequenced sample: naive CXCR3- CD8+ T cells from blood. The origin of the receptors is a human donor in good health. Some clones in this sample may be carry-over from other donors' samples. Both conserved end residues are part of each CDR3. The size of a clone is reported for some rows only, either as once, few or many, or as a class for expanded clones.

v_gene	j_gene	abundance	CDR3aa
TRBV6-5	TRBJ1-1	NA	CASSYEPGQGGTEAFF
TRBV7-8	TRBJ2-3	NA	CASSHLAGGSTDTQYF
TRBV7-2	TRBJ2-1	NA	CASSPLGQPYNEQFF
TRBV29-1	TRBJ2-7	NA	CSVEDPARSYEQYF
TRBV29-1	TRBJ2-7	NA	CSSHGREDYEQYF
TRBV29-1	TRBJ2-2	NA	CSGLDGGTGELFF
TRBV4-1	TRBJ2-1	NA	CASSRAGTSGSYNEQFF
TRBV20-1	TRBJ2-7	NA	CSARATGDRTYEQYF
TRBV7-2	TRBJ2-7	NA	CASSSYGGAYEQYF
TRBV12-3/TRBV12-4	TRBJ2-1	NA	CASSFSNNEQFF
TRBV12-3/TRBV12-4	TRBJ2-2	medium-sized	CASSSHRAGELFF
TRBV25-1	TRBJ1-4	NA	CASSAQQEKLFF
TRBV19	TRBJ2-1	NA	CARRQVISYNEQFF
TRBV12-3/TRBV12-4	TRBJ2-7	NA	CASSASGSSSHEQYF
TRBV29-1	TRBJ2-1	NA	CSVDFTYNEQFF
TRBV6-4	TRBJ2-3	NA	CASRAAAGYTDTQYF
TRBV4-1	TRBJ2-1	NA	CASNGLAGRNEQFF
TRBV6-6	TRBJ2-1	NA	CASSSTGSSGHNEQFF
TRBV4-2	TRBJ2-7	NA	CASTSGPTYEQYF
TRBV29-1	TRBJ1-2	NA	CSVEVGLQPLYGYTF
TRBV20-1	TRBJ2-1	NA	CRAAGTYNEQFF
TRBV28	TRBJ2-7	NA	CASSPLAGSSTVQYF
TRBV4-1	TRBJ1-4	NA	CASSRIRDGDEKLFF
TRBV25-1	TRBJ2-1	NA	CASSEFERGGNEQFF
TRBV27	TRBJ2-6	NA	CASKPLSSGAIVLTF
TRBV7-2	TRBJ2-4	NA	CASSPGQGAYIQYF
TRBV7-9	TRBJ2-5	NA	CASSFSAGWQETQYF
TRBV6-2/TRBV6-3	TRBJ2-3	NA	CASSYSQATDTQYF
TRBV5-1	TRBJ2-1	NA	CASSLVQDNEQFF
TRBV29-1	TRBJ2-2	NA	CSVVGSTGELFF
TRBV25-1	TRBJ2-7	NA	CASSFPGTAYEQYF
TRBV29-1	TRBJ2-6	NA	CSVADRDGNSGANVLTF
TRBV20-1	TRBJ1-5	NA	CSARDDRARQPQHF
TRBV19	TRBJ1-5	NA	CASSIGTRSNQPQHF
TRBV14	TRBJ2-4	NA	CASSRRAGWVNIQYF
TRBV20-1	TRBJ2-5	medium-sized	CSASPSQETQYF
TRBV28	TRBJ2-1	NA	CATDGQGDNEQFF
TRBV12-3/TRBV12-4	TRBJ1-4	NA	CASSLGGWEKLFF
TRBV20-1	TRBJ2-7	NA	CSVDSRDPPYEQYF